This T cell receptor beta chain derives from a study of T-cell memory formation after mild COVID-19. General study points: A balance of CD4 and CD8 characterized clones contracting day 15 to 85, whereas later expanders leaned CD4+.

A 5'RACE reaction primed in the constant segment made cDNA libraries of TCR alpha and TCR beta, and these carried sample barcodes and UMIs. TCRdb independently ran MiXCR on the 5' RACE reads; one entry per CDR3 protein. The sample yields approximately 300,000 distinct CDR3 sequences, approximately 8.4% seen once. V shed 2 bases and J shed 4 bases, with 10 bases lying between them. The CDR3 sequence is 13 residues long. Germline V gene lookup returns CDR1 DFQATT and CDR2 SNEGSKA (reference sequence). With respect to this clonotype: The antigen remains undetermined.

The sequencing sample was made of PBMCs or a T cell subset sorted from them (not recorded which). This sequence was found in a man younger than 35 who had mild COVID-19 (a few samples of this study predate the infection). Cell type and time point are not known. The V gene is TRBV20-1, the J gene TRBJ2-3; possible D gene TRBD1, 6 bases. CDR3 in amino acids: CSARQGSPDTQYF. The CDR3 region has the DNA TGCAGTGCTAGACAGGGGAGCCCAGATACGCAGTATTTT.